Listed below are T cell receptor beta chains from one sample, sequenced in a study of cytomegalovirus exposure and HLA in healthy donors. Profiling relied on immunoSEQ multiplex PCR, and the TCRdb table lists in-frame clones only, not all of them. This table holds some 110,000 clones, roughly 66% found once. Source material: PBMCs. These TCRs come from a man aged 55 to 70 in good health and CMV-seropositive. CDR3s include the opening cysteine and the closing phenylalanine or tryptophan. Fields, in order: CDR3 protein, CDR3 DNA, V gene, clone size, D gene, J gene. The D gene is left open where the match is weak. The size field is filled for only some rows; it gives once, few, many or a size class.

CDR3 protein: CASSASQETQYF
CDR3 DNA: TGTGCCAGCAGCGCCTCTCAAGAGACCCAGTACTTC
V gene: TRBV9
clone size: NA
D gene: NA
J gene: TRBJ2-5

CDR3 protein: CATSVYINQPQHF
CDR3 DNA: TGTGCCACCTCCGTTTATATCAATCAGCCCCAGCATTTT
V gene: TRBV19
clone size: once
D gene: NA
J gene: TRBJ1-5

CDR3 protein: CAISGDDRGSTEAFF
CDR3 DNA: TGTGCCATCAGTGGCGACGACAGGGGCTCCACTGAAGCTTTCTTT
V gene: TRBV10-3
clone size: medium-sized
D gene: TRBD1
J gene: TRBJ1-1

CDR3 protein: CASSLRGNDSPLHF
CDR3 DNA: TGTGCCAGCAGTCTGAGAGGGAATGATTCACCCCTCCACTTT
V gene: TRBV6-1
clone size: NA
D gene: NA
J gene: TRBJ1-6

CDR3 protein: CASSLEGTRYNEQFF
CDR3 DNA: TGTGCCAGCAGCTTGGAGGGGACACGTTACAATGAGCAGTTCTTC
V gene: TRBV5-5
clone size: NA
D gene: NA
J gene: TRBJ2-1

CDR3 protein: CASSPSPFGTNEKLFF
CDR3 DNA: TGCGCCAGCAGTCCCTCTCCCTTCGGGACTAATGAAAAACTGTTTTTT
V gene: TRBV23-1
clone size: NA
D gene: NA
J gene: TRBJ1-4

CDR3 protein: CAISQDRGRNEQFF
CDR3 DNA: TGTGCCATCAGTCAAGACAGGGGGAGGAATGAGCAGTTCTTC
V gene: TRBV10-3
clone size: NA
D gene: TRBD1
J gene: TRBJ2-1

CDR3 protein: CASISGTGGAVDNSPLHF
CDR3 DNA: TGCGCCAGCATTTCCGGGACAGGGGGCGCGGTGGATAATTCACCCCTCCACTTT
V gene: TRBV23-1
clone size: NA
D gene: TRBD1
J gene: TRBJ1-6

CDR3 protein: CASSLFGPYNEQFF
CDR3 DNA: TGTGCCAGCAGCTTGTTTGGCCCTTACAATGAGCAGTTCTTC
V gene: TRBV11-2
clone size: NA
D gene: NA
J gene: TRBJ2-1

CDR3 protein: CASKWGDRNTEAFF
CDR3 DNA: TGTGCCAGCAAATGGGGGGACAGAAACACTGAAGCTTTCTTT
V gene: TRBV28
clone size: NA
D gene: TRBD1
J gene: TRBJ1-1

CDR3 protein: CASSVGTGDNQPQHF
CDR3 DNA: TGTGCCAGCAGCGTAGGGACAGGGGATAATCAGCCCCAGCATTTT
V gene: TRBV9
clone size: NA
D gene: TRBD1
J gene: TRBJ1-5

CDR3 protein: CASSVDRETEAFF
CDR3 DNA: TGTGCCAGCAGTGTTGACAGGGAGACTGAAGCTTTCTTT
V gene: TRBV2
clone size: few
D gene: TRBD1
J gene: TRBJ1-1

CDR3 protein: CASSTGTDYEQYF
CDR3 DNA: TGTGCCAGCAGCACCGGGACAGACTACGAGCAGTACTTC
V gene: TRBV11-3
clone size: few
D gene: TRBD1
J gene: TRBJ2-7

CDR3 protein: CASSLGLGDSPYEQYF
CDR3 DNA: TGCGCCAGCAGCTTGGGGTTAGGAGACTCCCCCTACGAGCAGTACTTC
V gene: TRBV5-1
clone size: NA
D gene: NA
J gene: TRBJ2-7

CDR3 protein: CASSYSARGDGYTF
CDR3 DNA: TGTGCCAGCAGTTACTCGGCCAGGGGAGATGGCTACACCTTC
V gene: TRBV6-6
clone size: few
D gene: NA
J gene: TRBJ1-2

CDR3 protein: CASSEGWMRAEQYF
CDR3 DNA: TGCGCCAGCAGTGAGGGGTGGATGAGGGCCGAGCAGTACTTC
V gene: TRBV10-1
clone size: few
D gene: NA
J gene: TRBJ2-7

CDR3 protein: CASSQSEGTRIYEQYF
CDR3 DNA: TGCGCCAGCAGTCAATCGGAGGGCACCCGAATTTACGAGCAGTACTTC
V gene: TRBV23-1
clone size: few
D gene: NA
J gene: TRBJ2-7

CDR3 protein: CASSVIAGGYNEQFF
CDR3 DNA: TGTGCCAGCAGCGTAATAGCGGGGGGGTACAATGAGCAGTTCTTC
V gene: TRBV9
clone size: NA
D gene: TRBD2
J gene: TRBJ2-1

CDR3 protein: CASSLAGDTYEQYF
CDR3 DNA: TGCGCCAGCAGCTTGGCAGGGGACACCTACGAGCAGTACTTC
V gene: TRBV5-1
clone size: few
D gene: NA
J gene: TRBJ2-7

CDR3 protein: CASSLAEGGEAFF
CDR3 DNA: TGCGCCAGCAGCTTGGCGGAAGGGGGTGAAGCTTTCTTT
V gene: TRBV5-1
clone size: once
D gene: NA
J gene: TRBJ1-1

CDR3 protein: CASSAPRDNEQFF
CDR3 DNA: TGTGCCAGCAGCGCCCCAAGAGACAATGAGCAGTTCTTC
V gene: TRBV9
clone size: NA
D gene: NA
J gene: TRBJ2-1

CDR3 protein: CASSPLAGHSSYNEQFF
CDR3 DNA: TGTGCCAGCTCACCACTTGCGGGTCATAGCTCCTACAATGAGCAGTTCTTC
V gene: TRBV18
clone size: NA
D gene: NA
J gene: TRBJ2-1